These 25 T cell receptor beta chains came from one sample sequenced in a study of blood T cell repertoires in COVID-19. Clones were sequenced by immunoSEQ multiplex PCR, and TCRdb holds only the in-frame ones, with some missing. The repertoire holds about 160,000 clones, with about 85% as singletons. The specimen sequenced was PBMCs or T cells enriched from blood (not recorded which). These receptors came from a woman in her thirties or forties with acute COVID-19.

The chain links TRBV25-1 to TRBJ1-1, with 8 bases matching TRBD1. The CDR3 runs 13 residues. V shed 6 bases, J shed 2 bases, and the junction held 2 bases outside the gene matches. CDR1 is MGHDK, CDR2 SYGVNS, per germline. This CDR3 is CASSPGGNTEAFF. As DNA, the CDR3 is TGTGCCAGCAGCCCAGGGGGCAACACTGAAGCTTTCTTT.

J is TRBJ2-3 and V is TRBV18, with 8 bases that match TRBD2. Trimming cost V 6 bases and J 1 base; bases outside gene matches: 9. CDR3 length: 16 residues. Per the germline V gene, CDR1 is KGHSH and CDR2 is LQKENI. The CDR3 bases are TGTGCCAGCTCGCCAATAGCGGGGCGGGGCACAGATACGCAGTATTTT. This codes for CASSPIAGRGTDTQYF.

This clone appeared a single time. The chain couples TRBV6-5 to TRBJ1-2; TRBD1 matches at 9 bases. Germline V CDR1 and CDR2: MNHEY, SVGAGI. The CDR3 sequence is 14 residues long. V gave up 7 bases and J gave up 5 bases; unmatched junction bases: 8. The CDR3: CASIRQGVRYGYTF. The CDR3 DNA reads as TGTGCCAGCATCCGACAGGGGGTGAGATATGGCTACACCTTC.

The chain couples TRBV24-1 to TRBJ2-7; 10 bases match TRBD1. V shed 8 bases and J 3 bases; nucleotides not matched to a gene: 18. CDR1 KGHDR and CDR2 SFDVKD come from the germline V gene. The length of the CDR3 is 18 residues. Here the CDR3 DNA reads TGTGCCACCAAAGACAGGGGGCGATTAAAACTAGATTTCTACGAGCAGTACTTC. Amino acid sequence: CATKDRGRLKLDFYEQYF.

The chain combines TRBV9 with TRBJ2-2, with D perhaps matching TRBD1 (7 bases). Trimming left V 4 bases short and J 0 bases short, with 19 bases between. The CDR3 has 18 amino acids. Germline V gene sequence: CDR1 SGDLS, CDR2 YYNGEE. The chain's CDR3 is CASSPRRGTATNTGELFF. In DNA form, the CDR3 reads TGTGCCAGCAGCCCTAGGAGGGGGACAGCCACGAACACCGGGGAGCTGTTTTTT.

The chain uses TRBV14 and TRBJ2-1; 10 bases are a match to TRBD2. The CDR3 spans 16 residues. The junction had 8 bases not matched to a gene; V was cut back by 3 bases and J by 6 bases. CDR1 and CDR2 (germline): SGHDN, FVKESK. The chain's CDR3 is CASSHPASGSLNEQFF. Here the CDR3 DNA reads TGTGCCAGCAGCCACCCCGCTAGCGGGAGTCTCAATGAGCAGTTCTTC.

This chain links TRBV12-3 or TRBV12-4 with TRBJ2-7; D not resolved. This CDR3 contains 12 residues. V dropped 3 bases and J dropped 2 bases, with 5 bases sitting between them. The DNA for the CDR3 is TGTGCCAGCAGTTTCGACACCTACGAGCAGTACTTC. It specifies CASSFDTYEQYF.

The chain recombines TRBV2 with TRBJ2-1; 7 bases line up with TRBD1. This CDR3 is built from 12 residues. Germline V CDR1 and CDR2: SNHLY, FYNNEI. V shed 4 bases, J shed 10 bases, and the junction held 4 bases outside the gene matches. The CDR3 DNA is TGTGCCAGCAGTGCGTCGGGACAGGAGCAGTTCTTC. Residues: CASSASGQEQFF. The whole variable domain, filled in from reference TRBV2 and TRBJ2-1, reads EPEVTQTPSHQVTQMGQEVILRCVPISNHLYFYWYRQILGQKVEFLVSFYNNEISEKSEIFDDQFSVERPDGSNFTLKIRSTKLEDSAMYFCASSASGQEQFFGPGTRLTVL.

This chain joins TRBV6-5 and TRBJ2-2; 8 bases line up with TRBD1. V gave up 4 bases and J gave up 6 bases; unmatched junction bases: 7. The CDR3 is made up of 15 amino acids. In germline, CDR1 is MNHEY, CDR2 SVGAGI. The CDR3 loop is CASSSEDRAAGELFF. The CDR3 nucleotides are TGTGCCAGCAGTTCCGAGGACAGGGCGGCCGGGGAGCTGTTTTTT.

The rearrangement uses TRBV4-2 and TRBJ2-7, with TRBD2 as a possible D gene (6 bases). Germline values: CDR1 LGHNA, CDR2 YNFKEQ. The CDR3 extends over 14 amino acids. V lost 2 bases and J lost 3, with 11 bases in between. CDR3 sequence: CASSQSSGDYEQYF. The CDR3 bases are TGTGCCAGCAGCCAAAGTAGCGGAGACTACGAGCAGTACTTC.

The rearrangement joins TRBV7-3 to TRBJ2-5; no clear D gene. The CDR3 is made up of 14 amino acids. The germline V gene encodes CDR1 SGHTA and CDR2 FQGTGA. Trimming pared 5 bases from V and 0 bases from J, leaving 10 bases between. The chain's CDR3 is CASSHDGYQETQYF. DNA for the CDR3: TGTGCCAGCAGCCACGACGGGTACCAAGAGACCCAGTACTTC.

This chain links TRBV9 with TRBJ1-3; D is unresolved. V dropped 3 bases and J dropped 4 bases, with 11 bases sitting between them. The CDR3 sequence is 14 residues long. Germline loops: CDR1 SGDLS, CDR2 YYNGEE. The CDR3 spells CASSAEGNGNTIYF. The CDR3 DNA reads TGTGCCAGCAGCGCAGAGGGAAACGGAAACACCATATATTTT.

The rearrangement joins TRBV18 to TRBJ2-3; possible D gene TRBD2, 5 bases. This CDR3 region has 16 residues. Per germline, CDR1 KGHSH and CDR2 LQKENI. Trimming removed 3 bases at V and 0 bases at J, with 13 bases between. CDR3 DNA sequence: TGTGCCAGCTCACCTAGAGGAGGCTCGAGCACAGATACGCAGTATTTT. It encodes CASSPRGGSSTDTQYF.

This chain links TRBV19 with TRBJ1-5; no clear D gene. Germline values: CDR1 LNHDA, CDR2 SQIVND (reference sequence). The CDR3 is 13 residues long. V lost 5 bases to trimming and J lost 6 bases, with 11 bases between them. DNA for the CDR3: TGTGCCAGTAGTGCGCGGGCTGGTCAGCCCCAGCATTTT. The encoded protein is CASSARAGQPQHF.

V gene TRBV6-5 combines with J gene TRBJ2-1, with TRBD1 matching over 7 bases. Germline V gene sequence: CDR1 MNHEY, CDR2 SVGAGI. Trimming removed 5 bases from V and 5 bases from J; junction bases left unmatched: 9. The CDR3 length is 15 residues. The DNA for the CDR3 is TGTGCCAGCAGTCGGGAACAGGGGAACAACAATGAGCAGTTCTTC. Residues: CASSREQGNNNEQFF.

As regards this clone: At one of its ends the junction is not consistent with the germline gene, which may arise from a read error. V and J are TRBV7-7 and TRBJ2-2; TRBD1 matches 7 bases. The CDR3 length is 15 residues. Germline V gene sequence: CDR1 SSHAT, CDR2 FNYEAQ (reference sequence). For the CDR3, the DNA is TGTGCTAGCAGCCCAGGGACAGCAAACACCGGGGAGCTGTTTTTT. Amino acids: CASSPGTANTGELFF.

The rearrangement links TRBV7-3 to TRBJ2-1, with 9 nucleotides matching TRBD2. With V trimmed by 0 bases and J by 4 bases, 4 bases remained unmatched. The CDR3 has 16 residues. The V gene's germline CDR1 is SGHTA and CDR2 FQGTGA. As DNA, the CDR3 is TGTGCCAGCAGCTTAACGGGCGGGAGGGGGTACAATGAGCAGTTCTTC. It encodes CASSLTGGRGYNEQFF.

This clone showed up just once. The rearrangement uses TRBV5-1 and TRBJ2-3; TRBD2 is a possible D gene (6 bases). Deletions cut 0 bases from V and 1 base from J, with 15 bases between. CDR3 length: 17 amino acids. CDR1 is SGHRS and CDR2 is YFSETQ in the germline V gene. The CDR3: CASSLGNSGAGTDTQYF. Here the CDR3 DNA reads TGCGCCAGCAGCTTGGGGAATAGCGGAGCGGGCACAGATACGCAGTATTTT.

The gene calls are TRBV5-6 and TRBJ2-7; TRBD2 aligns across 8 bases. The trim removed 5 bases at V and 3 bases at J, leaving 7 bases unmatched. This CDR3 is built from 14 residues. Germline assignment: CDR1 SGHDT and CDR2 YYEEEE. The CDR3 nucleotides read TGTGCCAGCAGGCGTAGCGGGACGGTCTACGAGCAGTACTTC. This sequence encodes CASRRSGTVYEQYF.

This clone was recorded a few times. This chain joins TRBV7-2 and TRBJ2-7; D perhaps matches TRBD1 (6 bases). The CDR3 runs to 16 residues. Trimming pared 3 bases from V and 2 bases from J, leaving 17 bases between. CDR1 is SGHTA and CDR2 is FQGNSA in the germline V gene. CDR3 nucleotide sequence: TGTGCCAGCAGCTTCTCTAGAGGACAGTCCACCTACGAGCAGTACTTC. Protein sequence: CASSFSRGQSTYEQYF.

V and J are TRBV19 and TRBJ1-2, with TRBD1 matching 12 bases. V lost 5 bases to trimming and J lost 6 bases; unmatched junction nucleotides: 10. This CDR3 is built from 16 residues. Germline V CDR1 and CDR2: LNHDA, SQIVND (reference sequence). In nucleotides, the CDR3 is TGTGCCAGTAGTGTCGGGACAGGGGGCGCAAGGAATGGCTACACCTTC. Its translation is CASSVGTGGARNGYTF.

In its sample, this clone was seen once. The chain combines TRBV3-1 (or the pseudogene TRBV3-2) with TRBJ1-1; D may be TRBD1 (6 bases). Between the trimmed V and J ends, which lost 3 bases and 2 bases, there was a span of 10 bases. The CDR3 totals 14 residues. Germline V gene sequence: CDR1 LGHDT, CDR2 YNNKEL (reference sequence). In DNA, the CDR3 is TGTGCCAGCAGCCACATACAGGGTAACACTGAAGCTTTCTTT. Amino acids: CASSHIQGNTEAFF.

The CDR3 bases are TGCGCCAGCAGCTTGTCTGGCCTCTCCTACGAGCAGTACTTC. Protein: CASSLSGLSYEQYF. This rearrangement joins TRBV5-1 to TRBJ2-7; D is unresolved. Trimming stripped 1 base from V and 0 bases from J, with 8 bases between. The germline CDR1 and CDR2 sequences are SGHRS and YFSETQ. The CDR3 loop spans 14 amino acids.

The chain links TRBV19 to TRBJ1-1, with D hard to call. The CDR3 is 13 amino acids. Trimming removed 4 bases at V and 3 bases at J, with 9 bases between. Germline V CDR1 and CDR2: LNHDA, SQIVND (reference sequence). As DNA, the CDR3 is TGTGCCAGTAGTAGGTCCGCGTACACTGAAGCTTTCTTT. This encodes CASSRSAYTEAFF.

In DNA form, the CDR3 reads TGCGCCAGCAGCTTGGACCCGACAGGGACGTATGGCTACACCTTC. Translating it yields CASSLDPTGTYGYTF. This chain connects TRBV5-1 to TRBJ1-2, with 7 bases lining up with TRBD1. V lost 0 bases to trimming and J lost 5 bases; unmatched junction nucleotides: 7. The germline gives CDR1 SGHRS, CDR2 YFSETQ. The CDR3 length is 15 residues.